This T cell receptor beta chain stems from a study of T cell changes during pregnancy in multiple sclerosis. The germline V gene encodes CDR1 MDHEN and CDR2 SYDVKM. CDR3 length: 15 amino acids. V was trimmed by 8 bases and J by 0 bases, leaving 16 bases between them. This clone was seen more than once but under ten times. The data were produced by immunoSEQ multiplex PCR, yet TCRdb's version contains in-frame clones alone and is incomplete. The sample consists of some 60,000 clones, about nine tenths of them appearing once. Sequencing was performed on peripheral blood, taken after pregnancy. The chain has TRBV28 and TRBJ1-1; D remains unclear. This receptor was obtained from a female donor with multiple sclerosis, enrolled in a pregnancy study. CDR3 region: CASVSFNQVNTEAFF. The CDR3 DNA reads as TGTGCCAGCGTATCATTCAACCAGGTGAACACTGAAGCTTTCTTT. The complete variable domain, with remaining parts taken from reference TRBV28 and TRBJ1-1, reads DVKVTQSSRYLVKRTGEKVFLECVQDMDHENMFWYRQDPGLGLRLIYFSYDVKMKEKGDIPEGYSVSREKKERFSLILESASTNQTSMYLCASVSFNQVNTEAFFGQGTRLTVV.